This TCR beta chain was recorded in a study of shared clonotypes between healthy human individuals. The assay was run at deep level. Sorted-subset replicate PCRs used 200 to 250 ng DNA, around 31,000 T cell genomes. Repertoires were generated with immunoSEQ multiplex PCR, while TCRdb's copy carries only in-frame clones and drops some. The sample holds about 380,000 clones, roughly 96% seen once. Study-level results: In general, naive subsets displayed greater estimated richness than memory subsets did.

This clone was seen only once. Its antigen is currently unknown. Trimming took off 1 base at V and 4 bases at J, with 4 bases between the two ends. Germline V gene data show CDR1 as MNHEY and CDR2 as SMNVEV (reference sequence). This CDR3 has 13 amino acids. The clonotype comes from a young man in good health. The V call is TRBV27, the J call TRBJ2-2; D is unclear. Sequencing used memory CD8+ T cells sorted from blood. Subset described: CD45RO+ cells pooled with CCR7-negative TemRA cells. The DNA for the CDR3 is TGTGCCAGCAGTTTATTCCCCACCGGGGAGCTGTTTTTT. Its protein product is CASSLFPTGELFF.